This T cell receptor (beta chain) was found in a study of regulatory T cells in long-lasting Graves disease. Trimming removed 4 bases from V and 7 bases from J, with 12 bases in between. In germline, CDR1 is SGHDT, CDR2 YYEEEE. The CDR3 length is 13 residues. Study conclusions and caveats: Newly diagnosed patients had higher TCR diversity than persistent Graves' patients did. Public clonotype sharing was higher in persistent than newly diagnosed patients.

Time point here: newly diagnosed GD, antithyroid drugs for less than 3 months. From RNA extracted from PBMCs, the TCR library was made. Arm-PCR of CDR3 regions and iRepertoire HTBI primers were the basis on which TCR beta libraries were built. Using its own MiXCR run on the multiplex PCR reads, TCRdb lists one record per CDR3 protein. The data show about 420,000 distinct CDR3 sequences, around 15% seen once. In regard to this clonotype: The antigen is not known.

These sequences were also reported in another study, on T cells in Graves' hyperthyroidism and ophthalmopathy.

The chain recombines TRBV5-6 with TRBJ1-5; possible D gene TRBD1, 5 bases. Sample: peripheral blood mononuclear cells (PBMCs), taken at new diagnosis, from a patient treated with antithyroid drugs. This receptor was taken from a young woman with Graves disease. This chain's CDR3 is CASSGNQGQPQHF. The CDR3 nucleotides read TGTGCCAGCAGCGGAAACCAGGGCCAGCCCCAGCATTTT.